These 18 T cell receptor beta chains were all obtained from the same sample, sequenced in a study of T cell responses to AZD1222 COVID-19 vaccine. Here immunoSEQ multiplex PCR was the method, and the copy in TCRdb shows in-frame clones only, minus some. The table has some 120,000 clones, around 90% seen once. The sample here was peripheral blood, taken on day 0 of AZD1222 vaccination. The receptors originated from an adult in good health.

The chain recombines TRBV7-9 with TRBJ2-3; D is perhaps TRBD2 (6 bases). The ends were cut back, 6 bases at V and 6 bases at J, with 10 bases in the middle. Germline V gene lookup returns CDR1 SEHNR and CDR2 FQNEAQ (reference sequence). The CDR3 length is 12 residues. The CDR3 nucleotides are TGTGCCAGCAGTCCAAGCGGGGATACGCAGTATTTT. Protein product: CASSPSGDTQYF. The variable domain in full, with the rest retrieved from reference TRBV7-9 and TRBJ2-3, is DTGVSQNPRHKITKRGQNVTFRCDPISEHNRLYWYRQTLGQGPEFLTYFQNEAQLEKSRLLSDRFSAERPKGSFSTLEIQRTEQGDSAMYLCASSPSGDTQYFGPGTRLTVL.

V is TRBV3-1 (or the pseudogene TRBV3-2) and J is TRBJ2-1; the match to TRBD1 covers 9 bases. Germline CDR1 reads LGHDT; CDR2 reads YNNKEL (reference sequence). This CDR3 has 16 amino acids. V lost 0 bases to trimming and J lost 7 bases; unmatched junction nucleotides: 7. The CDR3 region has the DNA TGTGCCAGCAGCCAAGATCTGGGACAGGGCTTTAATGAGCAGTTCTTC. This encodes CASSQDLGQGFNEQFF.

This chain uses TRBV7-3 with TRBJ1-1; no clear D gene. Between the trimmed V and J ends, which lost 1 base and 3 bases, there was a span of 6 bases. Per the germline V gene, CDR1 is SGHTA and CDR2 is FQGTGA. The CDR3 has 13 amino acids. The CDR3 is CASSLRVHTEAFF. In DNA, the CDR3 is TGTGCCAGCAGCTTAAGGGTACACACTGAAGCTTTCTTT.

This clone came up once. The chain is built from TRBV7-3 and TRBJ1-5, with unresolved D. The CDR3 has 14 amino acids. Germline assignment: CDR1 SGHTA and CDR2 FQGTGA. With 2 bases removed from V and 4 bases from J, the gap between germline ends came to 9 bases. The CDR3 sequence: CASSLGPFNQPQHF. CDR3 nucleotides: TGTGCCAGCAGCTTAGGCCCATTTAATCAGCCCCAGCATTTT.

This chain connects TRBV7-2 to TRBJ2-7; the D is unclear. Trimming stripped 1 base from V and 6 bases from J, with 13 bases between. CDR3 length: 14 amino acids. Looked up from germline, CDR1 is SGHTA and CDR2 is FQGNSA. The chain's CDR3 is CASSLEVGRSEQYF. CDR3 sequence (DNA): TGTGCCAGCAGCTTAGAGGTCGGAAGATCCGAGCAGTACTTC.

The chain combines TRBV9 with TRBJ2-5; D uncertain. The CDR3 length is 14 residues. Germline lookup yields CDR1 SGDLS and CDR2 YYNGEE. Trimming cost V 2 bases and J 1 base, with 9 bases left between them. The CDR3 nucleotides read TGTGCCAGCAGCGTCCGGAGCAGCCAAGAGACCCAGTACTTC. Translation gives CASSVRSSQETQYF.

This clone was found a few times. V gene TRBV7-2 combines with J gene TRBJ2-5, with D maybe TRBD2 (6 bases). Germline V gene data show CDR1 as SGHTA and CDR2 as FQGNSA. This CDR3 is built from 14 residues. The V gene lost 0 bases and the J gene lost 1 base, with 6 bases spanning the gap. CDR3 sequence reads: CASSLAGLQETQYF. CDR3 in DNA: TGTGCCAGCAGCTTAGCGGGACTCCAAGAGACCCAGTACTTC.

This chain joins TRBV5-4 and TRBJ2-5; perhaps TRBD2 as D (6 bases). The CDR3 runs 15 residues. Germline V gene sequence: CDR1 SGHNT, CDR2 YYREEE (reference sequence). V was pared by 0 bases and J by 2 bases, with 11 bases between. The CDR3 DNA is TGTGCCAGCAGCTTGGAGGAGGGACCACAAGAGACCCAGTACTTC. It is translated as CASSLEEGPQETQYF. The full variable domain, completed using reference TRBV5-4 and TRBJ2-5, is ETGVTQSPTHLIKTRGQQVTLRCSSQSGHNTVSWYQQALGQGPQFIFQYYREEENGRGNFPPRFSGLQFPNYSSELNVNALELDDSALYLCASSLEEGPQETQYFGPGTRLLVL.

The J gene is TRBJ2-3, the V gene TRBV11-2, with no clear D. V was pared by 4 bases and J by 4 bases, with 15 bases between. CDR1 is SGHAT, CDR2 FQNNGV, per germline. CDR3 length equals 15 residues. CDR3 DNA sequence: TGTGCCAGCAGCTCTTCAGCGTCCCCATCAGATACGCAGTATTTT. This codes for CASSSSASPSDTQYF.

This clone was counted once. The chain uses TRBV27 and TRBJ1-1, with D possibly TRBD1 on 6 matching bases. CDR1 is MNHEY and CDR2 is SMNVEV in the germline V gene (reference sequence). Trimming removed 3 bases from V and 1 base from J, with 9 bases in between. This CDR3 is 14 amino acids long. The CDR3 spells CASSFGTTNTEAFF. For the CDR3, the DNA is TGTGCCAGCAGTTTCGGGACAACGAACACTGAAGCTTTCTTT.

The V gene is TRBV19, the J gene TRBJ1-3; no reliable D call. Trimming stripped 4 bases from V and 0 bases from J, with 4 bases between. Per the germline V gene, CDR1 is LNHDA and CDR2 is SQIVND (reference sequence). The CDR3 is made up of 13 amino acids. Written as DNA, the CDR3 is TGTGCCAGTAGTACGAACTCTGGAAACACCATATATTTT. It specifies CASSTNSGNTIYF.

The CDR3 sequence is CASSVGQLINTGELFF. CDR3 nucleotides: TGTGCCAGCAGCGTGGGACAGTTAATTAACACCGGGGAGCTGTTTTTT. V usage is TRBV7-2 and J usage is TRBJ2-2, with 7 bases aligning to TRBD1. With V trimmed by 5 bases and J by 2 bases, 8 bases remained unmatched. The CDR3 is 16 residues long. Germline V gene sequence: CDR1 SGHTA, CDR2 FQGNSA.

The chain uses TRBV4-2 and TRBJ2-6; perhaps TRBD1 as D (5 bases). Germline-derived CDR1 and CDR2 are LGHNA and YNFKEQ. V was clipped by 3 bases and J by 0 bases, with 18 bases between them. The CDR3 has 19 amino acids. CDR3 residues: CASSQYDSSSNSGANVLTF. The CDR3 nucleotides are TGTGCCAGCAGCCAGTACGACAGTTCCTCTAACTCTGGGGCCAACGTCCTGACTTTC.

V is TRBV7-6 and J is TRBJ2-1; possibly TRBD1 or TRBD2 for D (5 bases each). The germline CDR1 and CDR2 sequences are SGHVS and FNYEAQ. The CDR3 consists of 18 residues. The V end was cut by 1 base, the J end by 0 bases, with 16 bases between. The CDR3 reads CASSLGSEGIPSYNEQFF. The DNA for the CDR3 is TGTGCCAGCAGCTTAGGAAGTGAGGGGATACCCTCCTACAATGAGCAGTTCTTC.

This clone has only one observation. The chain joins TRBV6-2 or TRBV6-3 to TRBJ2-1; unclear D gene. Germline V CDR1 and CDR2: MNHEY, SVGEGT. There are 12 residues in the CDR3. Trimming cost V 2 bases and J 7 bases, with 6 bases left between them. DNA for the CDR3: TGTGCCAGCAGTTACCCTGCGAATGAGCAGTTCTTC. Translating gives CASSYPANEQFF.

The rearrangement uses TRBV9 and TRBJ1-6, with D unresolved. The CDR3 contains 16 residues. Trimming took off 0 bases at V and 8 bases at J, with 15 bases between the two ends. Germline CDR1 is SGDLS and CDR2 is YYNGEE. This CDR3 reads CASSVGGRYVDSPLHF. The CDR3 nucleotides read TGTGCCAGCAGCGTAGGGGGAAGGTACGTGGATTCACCCCTCCACTTT.

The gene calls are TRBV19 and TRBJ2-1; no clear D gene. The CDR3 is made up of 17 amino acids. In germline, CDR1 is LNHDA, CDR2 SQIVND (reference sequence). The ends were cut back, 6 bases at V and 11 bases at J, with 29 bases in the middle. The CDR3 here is CASSLSTSRAWALKQFF. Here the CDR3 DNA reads TGTGCCAGTAGCCTCTCTACTTCCCGGGCCTGGGCCCTGAAGCAGTTCTTC.

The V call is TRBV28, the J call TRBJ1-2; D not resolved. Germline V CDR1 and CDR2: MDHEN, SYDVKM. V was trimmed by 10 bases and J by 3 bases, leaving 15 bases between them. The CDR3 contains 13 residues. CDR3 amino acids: CAIHQLMDYGYTF. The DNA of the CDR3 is TGTGCCATCCACCAGTTGATGGACTATGGCTACACCTTC.